The 10 T cell receptor beta chains below were found in one sample sequenced in a study. One entry per CDR3 protein, called by TCRdb with MiXCR from the 5' RACE reads. Of roughly 30,000 distinct CDR3 sequences listed, 27% are singletons. The sorted Tregs were CD4+CD25+CD127-/low cells. The sequenced sample consisted of tumor-infiltrating Tregs sorted from the breast tumor. The receptor source for this set is a female donor with breast cancer.

This clonotype occurred many times. The V call is TRBV11-2, the J call TRBJ2-3, with a tentative D call TRBD1 (6 bases). V shed 5 bases and J shed 6 bases, with 15 bases lying between them. Germline CDR1 is SGHAT and CDR2 is FQNNGV. The CDR3 is 14 residues long. The CDR3 loop is CASSPGVLRDTQYF. The CDR3 DNA is TGTGCCAGCAGCCCAGGGGTTTTGAGGGATACGCAGTATTTT.

A word on this clonotype: This clone may be a read error of a much larger clone one base away. The V and J genes are TRBV24-1 and TRBJ1-5; no clear D gene. This CDR3 is built from 12 residues. Germline V CDR1 and CDR2: KGHDR, SFDVKD. As DNA, the CDR3 is TGTGCCACCAGTGACCCCAATCAGTCCCAGCATTTT. Translation gives CATSDPNQSQHF.

As regards this clonotype: At one end, the junction sequence differs from germline, possibly due to a read error. The chain carries TRBV20-1 and TRBJ2-1; a weak D match, TRBD2 (6 bases). Germline V CDR1 and CDR2: DFQATT, SNEGSKA (reference sequence). The CDR3 is made up of 18 amino acids. CDR3 coding DNA: TGCAGTGCCAAGAAGACCCGGAGCGCCACTAGCTCCTACTATGAGCAGTTCTTC. Protein product: CSAKKTRSATSSYYEQFF.

This clonotype appeared many times. V and J are TRBV5-1 and TRBJ2-5; D perhaps matches TRBD2 (5 bases). The V and J ends lost 0 bases and 5 bases respectively, with 14 bases between them. The CDR3 loop spans 15 amino acids. Germline V lookup: CDR1 SGHRS, CDR2 YFSETQ. CDR3 residues: CASSLGGIPGETQYF. As DNA, the CDR3 is TGCGCCAGCAGCTTGGGAGGGATACCCGGGGAGACCCAGTACTTC.

This clonotype has at least ten counts. The genes are TRBV25-1 and TRBJ2-7; the match to TRBD2 covers 8 bases. Germline assignment: CDR1 MGHDK and CDR2 SYGVNS. This CDR3 has 16 residues. V was pared by 7 bases and J by 2 bases, with 13 bases of the junction left unmatched. CDR3 sequence (DNA): TGTGCCAGCACCCCCCTTAACGGGAGGGGGACCTACGAGCAGTACTTC. The encoded protein is CASTPLNGRGTYEQYF.

This clonotype has only a few counts. A much larger clone sits a single nucleotide away, making a read error possible. The V and J genes are TRBV7-3 and TRBJ1-2; D gene unclear. This CDR3 has 13 residues. With 6 bases removed from V and 8 bases from J, the gap between germline ends came to 16 bases. From germline, CDR1 is SGHTA and CDR2 FQGTGA. CDR3 sequence (DNA): TGTGCCAGCAGACTGGTCCGGGGAAGCGGCTACACCTTC. Protein product: CASRLVRGSGYTF.

In this sample, this clonotype turned up many times. The CDR3 region has the DNA TGTGCCAGCAGTTTATTAGGGCTAGCCACCTACAATGAGCAGTTCTTC. This codes for CASSLLGLATYNEQFF. V usage is TRBV27 and J usage is TRBJ2-1, with D tentatively TRBD2 (5 bases). The ends were cut back, 1 base at V and 2 bases at J, with 12 bases in the middle. Per the germline V gene, CDR1 is MNHEY and CDR2 is SMNVEV (reference sequence). CDR3 length: 16 amino acids.

Points on this clonotype: The CDR3 carries no conserved terminal phenylalanine or tryptophan, so it likely arises from a read error. The J gene is TRBJ2-3, the V gene TRBV28; the D gene is possibly TRBD1 (5 bases). The DNA end is more similar to TRBJ1-5, so the J call may be wrong. The CDR3 contains 12 residues. Germline lookup yields CDR1 MDHEN and CDR2 SYDVKM. The chain's CDR3 is CASSWGTDTQHL. CDR3 DNA: TGTGCCAGCAGTTGGGGCACAGATACGCAGCATCTT.

As for this clonotype: A single base separates this from a much larger clone, so it may be a read error. V gene TRBV20-1 combines with J gene TRBJ1-1, with D possibly being TRBD1 (5 bases). Germline lookup yields CDR1 DFQATT and CDR2 SNEGSKA (reference sequence). CDR3 length equals 13 residues. V shed 6 bases and J shed 7 bases, with 18 bases lying between them. CDR3 loop: CSAQGGSDNEAFF. CDR3 nucleotide sequence: TGCAGTGCGCAGGGAGGTTCGGACAATGAAGCTTTCTTT.

Details on this clonotype: One end of the junction varies from germline; a read error may be responsible. The rearrangement links TRBV6-2 or TRBV6-3 to TRBJ2-1; 7 positions agree with TRBD2. The CDR3 covers 20 residues. Germline loops: CDR1 MNHEY, CDR2 SVGEGT. This chain's CDR3 is CASSRAPYSRERSSYNEQLF. In nucleotides, the CDR3 is TGTGCCAGCAGTCGAGCCCCTTATTCGCGGGAGAGAAGCTCCTACAATGAGCAGCTCTTC.